The 8 T cell receptor beta chains in this list originate from one sample, sequenced in a study of blood T cell repertoires in COVID-19. Data came from immunoSEQ multiplex PCR; TCRdb stores just in-frame clones and leaves some out. The data show roughly 100,000 clones, roughly 82% seen once. Material: peripheral blood. Every receptor here comes from an elderly man with acute or convalescent COVID-19.

This chain connects TRBV19 to TRBJ1-4, with D perhaps matching TRBD1 (6 bases). CDR1 and CDR2 from the germline V gene are LNHDA and SQIVND (reference sequence). This CDR3 spans 15 amino acids. The V gene lost 7 bases and the J gene lost 7 bases, with 19 bases spanning the gap. CDR3 sequence reads: CASTPGGREGEKLFF. The CDR3 DNA is TGTGCCAGTACCCCCGGGGGGCGAGAAGGTGAAAAACTGTTTTTT.

The sample holds one count of this clone. The V and J genes are TRBV28 and TRBJ2-7; 7 nucleotides match TRBD1. CDR1 and CDR2 (germline): MDHEN, SYDVKM. V lost 11 bases, J lost 0 bases, and 13 bases stayed unmatched. The CDR3 spans 15 residues. The CDR3, as DNA: TGTGCCTGCATCTACGGACAGGCCGCCTCCTACGAGCAGTACTTC. Translated, it gives CACIYGQAASYEQYF. Complete variable domain (other parts from reference TRBV28 and TRBJ2-7): DVKVTQSSRYLVKRTGEKVFLECVQDMDHENMFWYRQDPGLGLRLIYFSYDVKMKEKGDIPEGYSVSREKKERFSLILESASTNQTSMYLCACIYGQAASYEQYFGPGTRLTVT.

V usage is TRBV12-3 or TRBV12-4 and J usage is TRBJ2-1, with 7 bases identical to TRBD2. The CDR3 sequence is 13 residues long. V lost 6 bases, J lost 9 bases, and 8 bases stayed unmatched. Here the CDR3 reads CASSGLGLSEQFF. The CDR3 coding sequence is TGTGCCAGCAGCGGACTAGGTTTAAGTGAGCAGTTCTTC.

The chain couples TRBV27 to TRBJ1-4; D is possibly TRBD1 (5 bases). This CDR3 comprises 18 residues. Germline V gene lookup returns CDR1 MNHEY and CDR2 SMNVEV (reference sequence). The ends were cut back, 10 bases at V and 12 bases at J, with 36 bases in the middle. In nucleotides, the CDR3 is TGTGCCACCCTGTCCCGGGCCGGGCATTTGTGGGGCCTTGTGGAACTGTTTTTT. Its protein is CATLSRAGHLWGLVELFF.

This chain uses TRBV9 with TRBJ1-2, with TRBD1 matching 8 bases. The germline gives CDR1 SGDLS, CDR2 YYNGEE. CDR3 size: 13 residues. Trimming cost V 3 bases and J 8 bases; bases outside gene matches: 6. This CDR3 reads CASSAQGVGGYTF. Written as DNA, the CDR3 is TGTGCCAGCAGCGCACAGGGGGTTGGAGGCTACACCTTC.

The V gene is TRBV5-8, the J gene TRBJ2-1; D might be TRBD2 (6 bases). V dropped 2 bases and J dropped 10 bases, with 22 bases sitting between them. Looked up from germline, CDR1 is SGHTS and CDR2 is YDEGEE. This CDR3 spans 16 amino acids. CDR3 nucleotide sequence: TGTGCCAGCAGCTTCATAGGGACCGGGGGTCAAGAGGAGCAGTTCTTC. Its protein is CASSFIGTGGQEEQFF.

V usage is TRBV18 and J usage is TRBJ2-7; D gene unclear. The CDR3 contains 13 residues. Germline-derived CDR1 and CDR2 are KGHSH and LQKENI. V was pared by 2 bases and J by 0 bases, with 5 bases between. The CDR3 is CASSPSSSYEQYF. The DNA for the CDR3 is TGTGCCAGCTCACCATCGAGCTCCTACGAGCAGTACTTC.

This clone showed up just a few times. V usage is TRBV27 and J usage is TRBJ2-6, with D unresolved. V lost 8 bases and J 2 bases, leaving 10 bases between the germline ends. The CDR3 has 14 amino acids. Per the germline V gene, CDR1 is MNHEY and CDR2 is SMNVEV (reference sequence). As DNA, the CDR3 is TGTGCCAGCTCAAAAGCGACTGGGGCCAACGTCCTGACTTTC. Its translation: CASSKATGANVLTF.